The 24 T cell receptor beta chains below come from one sample, sequenced in a study of T cells in localized non-small cell lung cancer. The method was immunoSEQ multiplex PCR; TCRdb's version includes in-frame clones alone and lacks a portion of them. The sample comprises some 2,000 clones, 15% to 20% of which are singletons, and 10% to 15% rests with the top ten. This specimen consisted of normal lung tissue next to the tumor, obtained before any cancer treatment. Every receptor here comes from a male donor at least 60 years old with stage I non-small cell lung cancer.

The chain recombines TRBV28 with TRBJ1-1, with D possibly matching TRBD1 (5 bases). Trimming left V 2 bases short and J 3 bases short, with 13 bases between. The V gene's germline CDR1 is MDHEN and CDR2 SYDVKM. The length of the CDR3 is 15 residues. The CDR3 loop reads CASSLGGMRDTEAFF. The CDR3 DNA follows: TGTGCCAGCAGTTTAGGGGGGATGAGGGACACTGAAGCTTTCTTT.

This clone is deemed medium-sized. The chain joins TRBV6-8 to TRBJ1-3; D ambiguous. The CDR3 sequence is 19 residues long. V was shortened by 0 bases and J by 0 bases, with 18 bases between the two germline ends. Germline V gene lookup returns CDR1 MNHGY and CDR2 SAAAGT. As DNA, the CDR3 is TGTGCCAGCAGTTACTCGATCCCCAGACCGGTCGGCTCTGGAAACACCATATATTTT. Protein: CASSYSIPRPVGSGNTIYF.

In its sample, this clone ranks as large. The J gene is TRBJ2-3, the V gene TRBV6-8, with 8 positions matching TRBD1. CDR3 length: 15 residues. In germline, CDR1 is MNHGY, CDR2 SAAAGT. The trim removed 6 bases at V and 6 bases at J, leaving 11 bases unmatched. Here the CDR3 reads CASRTNGQGSDTQYF. In DNA, the CDR3 is TGTGCCAGCAGAACTAACGGACAGGGCTCCGATACGCAGTATTTT.

In this sample, this clone turned up many times. The chain has TRBV7-2 and TRBJ2-5, with D hard to call. Trimming cost V 0 bases and J 4 bases, with 6 bases left between them. Germline CDR1 SGHTA, CDR2 FQGNSA. There are 13 residues in the CDR3. The CDR3 sequence: CASSLAGSETQYF. The CDR3 nucleotides are TGTGCCAGCAGCTTAGCGGGATCAGAGACCCAGTACTTC.

The chain is built from TRBV9 and TRBJ2-5; D is perhaps TRBD1 (6 bases). With 0 bases removed from V and 1 base from J, the gap between germline ends came to 16 bases. The CDR3 has 17 residues. Looked up from germline, CDR1 is SGDLS and CDR2 is YYNGEE. CDR3 nucleotide sequence: TGTGCCAGCAGCGTAGCCGGTGGGACACGGGGCCAAGAGACCCAGTACTTC. Translating gives CASSVAGGTRGQETQYF.

The chain couples TRBV11-3 to TRBJ2-2; TRBD1 is a possible D gene (6 bases). With 3 bases removed from V and 6 bases from J, the gap between germline ends came to 14 bases. CDR3 length: 15 residues. Germline-derived CDR1 and CDR2 are SGHNT and YENEEA. CDR3 nucleotides: TGTGCCAGCAGCTTGGGCAGGGGTCCGTCCGGGGAGCTGTTTTTT. It encodes CASSLGRGPSGELFF.

The J gene is TRBJ2-2, the V gene TRBV23-1, with a tentative D call TRBD1 (5 bases). TRBV23-1 is filed as an ORF, its function uncertain. The length of the CDR3 is 16 residues. Trimming left V 6 bases short and J 0 bases short, with 14 bases between. CDR3 in DNA: TGCGCCAGCAGCCGCCGGACAAGCTCGAACACCGGGGAGCTGTTTTTT. It translates to CASSRRTSSNTGELFF.

J is TRBJ1-5 and V is TRBV10-3; no reliable D call. CDR1 is ENHRY, CDR2 SYGVKD, per germline. The CDR3 is made up of 14 amino acids. V shed 2 bases and J shed 5 bases, with 10 bases lying between them. The CDR3 here is CAISEGRLDQPQHF. The CDR3 DNA reads as TGTGCCATCAGTGAGGGACGGTTGGATCAGCCCCAGCATTTT.

The CDR3 is CATSRDLARNTIYF. CDR3 bases: TGTGCCACCAGCAGAGATCTAGCCCGGAACACCATATATTTT. The chain couples TRBV15 to TRBJ1-3; D is unresolved. CDR1 LNHNV and CDR2 YYDKDF come from the germline V gene (reference sequence). CDR3 length: 14 amino acids. V was shortened by 0 bases and J by 7 bases, with 10 bases between the two germline ends.

The genes are TRBV19 and TRBJ1-2; 10 nucleotides align to TRBD1. The CDR3 loop spans 15 amino acids. V was pared by 5 bases and J by 8 bases, with 11 bases of the junction left unmatched. CDR1 and CDR2 from the germline V gene are LNHDA and SQIVND (reference sequence). CDR3 nucleotides: TGTGCCAGTAGTTCGGGACAGGGGCCTACTGGGGGCTACACCTTC. It specifies CASSSGQGPTGGYTF.

The genes are TRBV19 and TRBJ1-5; D ambiguous. CDR1 and CDR2 (germline): LNHDA, SQIVND (reference sequence). CDR3 length: 12 amino acids. The V and J ends lost 2 bases and 12 bases respectively, with 11 bases between them. The CDR3 region is CASSINPPFQHF. For the CDR3, the DNA is TGTGCCAGTAGTATAAACCCCCCTTTCCAGCATTTT.

This chain uses TRBV6-1 with TRBJ2-7; the D gene is possibly TRBD2 (7 bases). Germline V gives CDR1 MNHNS, CDR2 SASEGT. Trimming cost V 1 base and J 2 bases, with 12 bases left between them. This CDR3 comprises 15 residues. The CDR3 is CASSEEKGGPYEQYF. Written as DNA, the CDR3 is TGTGCCAGCAGTGAAGAGAAGGGGGGGCCCTACGAGCAGTACTTC.

This clone was seen more than once but under ten times. The V and J genes are TRBV11-3 and TRBJ2-2, with D uncertain. CDR3 size: 15 residues. The germline V gene has CDR1 SGHNT and CDR2 YENEEA. Trimming left V 3 bases short and J 1 base short, with 9 bases between. For the CDR3, the DNA is TGTGCCAGCAGCTTGCGCCCTATGAACACCGGGGAGCTGTTTTTT. It codes for CASSLRPMNTGELFF.

The chain employs TRBV9 and TRBJ2-5, with D tentatively TRBD1 or TRBD2 (6 bases each). V was shortened by 0 bases and J by 2 bases, with 11 bases between the two germline ends. This CDR3 is 15 amino acids long. Germline values: CDR1 SGDLS, CDR2 YYNGEE. CDR3 in DNA: TGTGCCAGCAGCGTAGGCGGGACATCGCAAGAGACCCAGTACTTC. This encodes CASSVGGTSQETQYF. Combining the CDR3 with reference TRBV9 and TRBJ2-5 gives the whole variable domain DSGVTQTPKHLITATGQRVTLRCSPRSGDLSVYWYQQSLDQGLQFLIQYYNGEERAKGNILERFSAQQFPDLHSELNLSSLELGDSALYFCASSVGGTSQETQYFGPGTRLLVL.

The CDR3 DNA follows: TGTGCCAGCAGTACGACAACCCTGGGGACTGAAGCTTTCTTT. Translation: CASSTTTLGTEAFF. This rearrangement joins TRBV6-8 to TRBJ1-1; D is unresolved. This CDR3 comprises 14 residues. V lost 5 bases, J lost 5 bases, and 15 bases lay in between. Germline CDR1 MNHGY, CDR2 SAAAGT.

This clone turned up a few times. This sequence joins TRBV6-1 and TRBJ2-3, with 7 nucleotides matching TRBD2. The ends lost 0 bases at V and 3 bases at J; junction bases unmatched: 3. The CDR3 consists of 15 residues. From germline, CDR1 is MNHNS and CDR2 SASEGT. This CDR3 reads CASSEAGGITDTQYF. CDR3 in DNA: TGTGCCAGCAGTGAAGCGGGAGGGATAACAGATACGCAGTATTTT.

This clone was counted between two and nine times. The chain is built from TRBV9 and TRBJ2-6, with D possibly TRBD1 on 6 matching bases. Germline lookup yields CDR1 SGDLS and CDR2 YYNGEE. V was trimmed by 5 bases and J by 0 bases, leaving 18 bases between them. The CDR3 length is 18 residues. The CDR3 protein is CASSFRQGSGSGANVLTF. Written as DNA, the CDR3 is TGTGCCAGCAGTTTTCGTCAGGGGTCAGGCTCTGGGGCCAACGTCCTGACTTTC.

V usage is TRBV5-1 and J usage is TRBJ2-1; 13 nucleotides agree with TRBD2. The germline V gene has CDR1 SGHRS and CDR2 YFSETQ. J was trimmed by 6 bases and V by 3 bases; bases with no gene match: 3. The CDR3 totals 15 residues. The CDR3 protein is CASSSGTSGANEQFF. The DNA for the CDR3 is TGCGCCAGCAGCTCCGGGACTAGCGGGGCCAATGAGCAGTTCTTC.

This chain joins TRBV19 and TRBJ2-1; 8 nucleotides line up with TRBD2. This CDR3 has 15 residues. Germline V gene data show CDR1 as LNHDA and CDR2 as SQIVND (reference sequence). Trimming removed 3 bases from V and 4 bases from J; junction bases left unmatched: 5. CDR3 DNA: TGTGCCAGTAGTATTCAAAGCGGGGGTTACAATGAGCAGTTCTTC. This translates into CASSIQSGGYNEQFF.

The chain employs TRBV11-3 and TRBJ2-3; 8 bases map to TRBD2. Per the germline V gene, CDR1 is SGHNT and CDR2 is YENEEA. The CDR3 has 15 amino acids. The J segment lost 3 bases and the V segment lost 3 bases, leaving 5 bases of the junction unmatched. The CDR3 sequence is CASSFYGGATDTQYF. The DNA for the CDR3 is TGTGCCAGCAGCTTCTACGGGGGGGCAACAGATACGCAGTATTTT. Using reference TRBV11-3 and TRBJ2-3 for the parts outside the CDR3, the full variable domain is EAGVVQSPRYKIIEKKQPVAFWCNPISGHNTLYWYLQNLGQGPELLIRYENEEAVDDSQLPKDRFSAERLKGVDSTLKIQPAELGDSAVYLCASSFYGGATDTQYFGPGTRLTVL.

This clone was detected many times. The chain has TRBV11-3 and TRBJ2-1, with 10 bases fitting TRBD2. The germline V gene has CDR1 SGHNT and CDR2 YENEEA. V lost 5 bases to trimming and J lost 4 bases; unmatched junction nucleotides: 11. The CDR3 sequence is 17 residues long. Here the CDR3 reads CASSPERTAGGYNEQFF. The CDR3 region has the DNA TGTGCCAGCAGCCCGGAGAGGACAGCGGGAGGGTACAATGAGCAGTTCTTC.

This chain links TRBV11-3 with TRBJ2-1; perhaps TRBD2 as D (6 bases). The CDR3 runs to 15 residues. Germline CDR1 and CDR2: SGHNT and YENEEA. Trimming took 0 bases from V and 5 from J, leaving 11 bases between them. The CDR3 here is CASSLEAGTHNEQFF. DNA of the CDR3: TGTGCCAGCAGCTTAGAGGCCGGGACTCACAATGAGCAGTTCTTC.

This clone was observed a few times. V gene TRBV11-3 combines with J gene TRBJ2-2, with D possibly TRBD2 on 6 matching bases. The CDR3 is 19 residues long. Germline CDR1 and CDR2: SGHNT and YENEEA. Trimming stripped 5 bases from V and 2 bases from J, with 24 bases between. This CDR3 is CASSGRFFRQSANTGELFF. DNA for the CDR3: TGTGCCAGCAGCGGGAGGTTTTTTAGACAGTCAGCCAACACCGGGGAGCTGTTTTTT. Complete variable domain (other parts from reference TRBV11-3 and TRBJ2-2): EAGVVQSPRYKIIEKKQPVAFWCNPISGHNTLYWYLQNLGQGPELLIRYENEEAVDDSQLPKDRFSAERLKGVDSTLKIQPAELGDSAVYLCASSGRFFRQSANTGELFFGEGSRLTVL.

The chain is built from TRBV12-5 and TRBJ2-2, with 9 bases aligning to TRBD1. V lost 0 bases, J lost 5 bases, and 4 bases stayed unmatched. CDR1 LGHNT and CDR2 FRNRAP come from the germline V gene. CDR3 size: 16 residues. CDR3 bases: TGTGCTAGTGGTTTGGTAAGGACAGGGGCGACCGGGGAGCTGTTTTTT. Translating it yields CASGLVRTGATGELFF.